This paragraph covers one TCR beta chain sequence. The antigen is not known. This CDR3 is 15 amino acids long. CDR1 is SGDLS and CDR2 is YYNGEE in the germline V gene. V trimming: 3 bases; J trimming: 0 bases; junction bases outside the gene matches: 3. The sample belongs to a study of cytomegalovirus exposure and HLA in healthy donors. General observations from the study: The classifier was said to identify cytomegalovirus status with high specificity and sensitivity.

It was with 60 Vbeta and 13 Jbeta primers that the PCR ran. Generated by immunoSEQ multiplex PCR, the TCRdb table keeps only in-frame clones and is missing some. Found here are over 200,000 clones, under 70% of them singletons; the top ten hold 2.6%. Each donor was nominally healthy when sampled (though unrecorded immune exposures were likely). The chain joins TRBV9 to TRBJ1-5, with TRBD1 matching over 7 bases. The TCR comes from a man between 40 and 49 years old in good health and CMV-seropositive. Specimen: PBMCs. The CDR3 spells CASSAGGYSNQPQHF. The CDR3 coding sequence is TGTGCCAGCAGCGCAGGGGGGTATAGCAATCAGCCCCAGCATTTT. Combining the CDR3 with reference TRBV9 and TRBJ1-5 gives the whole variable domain DSGVTQTPKHLITATGQRVTLRCSPRSGDLSVYWYQQSLDQGLQFLIQYYNGEERAKGNILERFSAQQFPDLHSELNLSSLELGDSALYFCASSAGGYSNQPQHFGDGTRLSIL.